This T cell receptor beta chain came from a study of T cell responses to AZD1222 COVID-19 vaccine. Notes on the study in general: Recipients of two AZD1222 doses showed rising Spike-specific TCR breadth and depth.

About this clone: Its antigen is undetermined.

Germline V CDR1 and CDR2: SQVTM, ANQGSEA. This CDR3 spans 14 amino acids. Trimming took 4 bases from V and 5 from J; bases not matched to a gene: 10. TCRdb keeps only in-frame clones here, not all; method: immunoSEQ multiplex PCR. This table has roughly 140,000 clones, about 91% appearing once. The TCR sequence derives from an adult in good health. Sequencing used peripheral blood, obtained on day 0 of AZD1222 vaccination. This chain joins TRBV29-1 and TRBJ1-2; 7 bases line up with TRBD1. CDR3 residues: CSVGRQGRGYGYTF. CDR3 sequence (DNA): TGCAGCGTTGGAAGACAGGGAAGGGGATATGGCTACACCTTC.